This entry concerns a single T cell receptor beta chain. This CDR3 region has 16 residues. Germline lookup yields CDR1 LGHDT and CDR2 YNNKEL (reference sequence). V was trimmed by 4 bases and J by 5 bases, leaving 20 bases between them. The table came from immunoSEQ multiplex PCR; TCRdb's copy has only in-frame clones and leaves some out. The data show about 300,000 clones, with around 88% seen just once and roughly 1.3% held by the top ten. The record originates from a study of blood T cell repertoires in COVID-19. Study-wide context: Nucleic acid was either cDNA or gDNA, and it came from T cells, B-cell-depleted T cells, or PBMCs.

The rearrangement joins TRBV3-1 (or the pseudogene TRBV3-2) to TRBJ1-1; D gene ambiguous. Sequenced sample: peripheral blood. This clonotype was sampled from a woman aged 50 to 60 with acute or convalescent COVID-19. CDR3 DNA: TGTGCCAGCAGCCCCCAAACCCCGACTACAAAGACTGAAGCTTTCTTT. Amino acid sequence: CASSPQTPTTKTEAFF.